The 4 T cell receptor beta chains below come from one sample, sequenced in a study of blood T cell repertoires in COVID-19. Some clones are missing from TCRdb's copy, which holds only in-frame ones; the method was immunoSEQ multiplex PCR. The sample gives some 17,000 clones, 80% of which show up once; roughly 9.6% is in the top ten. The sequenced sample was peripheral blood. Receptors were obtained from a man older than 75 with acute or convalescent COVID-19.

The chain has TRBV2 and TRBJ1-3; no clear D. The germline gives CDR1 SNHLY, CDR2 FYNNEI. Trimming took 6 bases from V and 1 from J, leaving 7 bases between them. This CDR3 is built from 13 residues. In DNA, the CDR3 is TGTGCCAGCAGCGGGGAGTCTGGAAACACCATATATTTT. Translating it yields CASSGESGNTIYF.

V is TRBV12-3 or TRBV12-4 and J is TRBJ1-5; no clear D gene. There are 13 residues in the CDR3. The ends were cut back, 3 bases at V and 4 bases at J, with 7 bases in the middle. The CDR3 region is CASSFRINQPQHF. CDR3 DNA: TGTGCCAGCAGTTTCAGGATAAATCAGCCCCAGCATTTT.

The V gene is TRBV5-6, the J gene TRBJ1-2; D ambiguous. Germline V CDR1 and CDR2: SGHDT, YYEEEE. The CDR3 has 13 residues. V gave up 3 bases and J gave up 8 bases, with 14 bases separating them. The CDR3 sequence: CASSSGSRTGYTF. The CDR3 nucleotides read TGTGCCAGCAGCTCGGGGAGCAGGACGGGCTACACCTTC.

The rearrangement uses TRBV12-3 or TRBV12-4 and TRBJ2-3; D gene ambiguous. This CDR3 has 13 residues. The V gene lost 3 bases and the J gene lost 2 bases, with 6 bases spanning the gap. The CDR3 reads CASSFSNTDTQYF. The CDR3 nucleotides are TGTGCCAGCAGTTTTTCCAACACAGATACGCAGTATTTT.